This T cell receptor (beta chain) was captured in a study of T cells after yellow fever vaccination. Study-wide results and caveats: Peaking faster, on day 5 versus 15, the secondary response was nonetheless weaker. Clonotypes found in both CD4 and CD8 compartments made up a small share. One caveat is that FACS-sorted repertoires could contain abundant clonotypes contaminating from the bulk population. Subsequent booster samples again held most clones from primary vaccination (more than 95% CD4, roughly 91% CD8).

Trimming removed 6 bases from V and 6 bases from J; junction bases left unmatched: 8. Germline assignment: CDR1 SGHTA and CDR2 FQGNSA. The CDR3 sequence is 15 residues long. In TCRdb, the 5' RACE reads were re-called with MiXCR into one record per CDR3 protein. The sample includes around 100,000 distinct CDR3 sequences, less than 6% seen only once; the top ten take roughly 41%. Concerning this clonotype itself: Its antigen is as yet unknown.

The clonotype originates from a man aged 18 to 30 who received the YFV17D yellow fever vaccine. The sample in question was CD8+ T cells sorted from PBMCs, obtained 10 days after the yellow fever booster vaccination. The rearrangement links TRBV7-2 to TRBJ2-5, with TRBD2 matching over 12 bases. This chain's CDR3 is CASRNASGGAKTQYF. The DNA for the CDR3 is TGTGCCAGCAGGAATGCTAGCGGGGGGGCGAAGACCCAGTACTTC.